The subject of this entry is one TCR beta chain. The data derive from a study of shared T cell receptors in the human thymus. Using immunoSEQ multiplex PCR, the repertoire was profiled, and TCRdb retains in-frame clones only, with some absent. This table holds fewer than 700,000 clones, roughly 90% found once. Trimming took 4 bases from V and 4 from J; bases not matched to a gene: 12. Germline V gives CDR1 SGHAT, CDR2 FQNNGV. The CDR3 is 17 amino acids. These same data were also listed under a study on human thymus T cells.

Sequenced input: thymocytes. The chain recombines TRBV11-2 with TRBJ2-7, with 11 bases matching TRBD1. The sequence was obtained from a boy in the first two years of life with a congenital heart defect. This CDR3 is CASSYYRTGGAEYEQYF. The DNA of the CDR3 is TGTGCCAGCAGCTACTACCGGACAGGGGGCGCGGAATACGAGCAGTACTTC.